This TCR beta chain was sequenced during a study of blood T cell repertoires in COVID-19. In the study overall: Whether acute or convalescent, the COVID-19 samples came from the United States, Italy and Spain. Sources were T cells, B-cell-depleted T cells, or PBMCs; the material itself was cDNA or gDNA.

This CDR3 spans 13 amino acids. V lost 0 bases to trimming and J lost 2 bases, with 4 bases between them. In the original analysis: Amplification from reference gene primers served as the basis for estimated nucleated cell counts. Only in-frame clones appear in the TCRdb table, and some are missing; sequencing was by immunoSEQ multiplex PCR. The V and J calls and clone size were taken over from that table, and D and trimming were inferred from the DNA. This table has about 310,000 clones, 87% appearing once. The sample was peripheral blood. The clonotype was recovered from a woman between 45 and 65 years old who had recovered from COVID-19. The chain has TRBV12-3 or TRBV12-4 and TRBJ1-1; D ambiguous. CDR3 bases: TGTGCCAGCAGTTTAGCCCCAAACACTGAAGCTTTCTTT. This gives the protein CASSLAPNTEAFF.